This T cell receptor beta chain was captured in a study of identifying expanded T cells in peripheral blood. This clone came up a few times. Its target is not known. Regarding the study as a whole: Across healthy donors, higher total template counts meant significantly greater approximately 2-week count variance.

Healthy donors had no documented immune events, such as infections, while sampled. The method was immunoSEQ multiplex PCR; TCRdb's version includes in-frame clones alone and lacks a portion of them. In the table there are 90,000 to 110,000 clones, 88% of which are singletons. With 5 bases removed from V and 6 bases from J, the gap between germline ends came to 12 bases. There are 13 residues in the CDR3. The germline CDR1 and CDR2 sequences are SEHNR and FQNEAQ (reference sequence). The clonotype comes from a person between 18 and 70 years old in good health. What was sequenced was blood. The J gene is TRBJ2-3, the V gene TRBV7-9; D call uncertain. The CDR3 DNA reads as TGTGCCAGCAGCACCCAACTATCGGATACGCAGTATTTT. Its translation is CASSTQLSDTQYF. Using reference TRBV7-9 and TRBJ2-3 for the parts outside the CDR3, the full variable domain is DTGVSQNPRHKITKRGQNVTFRCDPISEHNRLYWYRQTLGQGPEFLTYFQNEAQLEKSRLLSDRFSAERPKGSFSTLEIQRTEQGDSAMYLCASSTQLSDTQYFGPGTRLTVL.